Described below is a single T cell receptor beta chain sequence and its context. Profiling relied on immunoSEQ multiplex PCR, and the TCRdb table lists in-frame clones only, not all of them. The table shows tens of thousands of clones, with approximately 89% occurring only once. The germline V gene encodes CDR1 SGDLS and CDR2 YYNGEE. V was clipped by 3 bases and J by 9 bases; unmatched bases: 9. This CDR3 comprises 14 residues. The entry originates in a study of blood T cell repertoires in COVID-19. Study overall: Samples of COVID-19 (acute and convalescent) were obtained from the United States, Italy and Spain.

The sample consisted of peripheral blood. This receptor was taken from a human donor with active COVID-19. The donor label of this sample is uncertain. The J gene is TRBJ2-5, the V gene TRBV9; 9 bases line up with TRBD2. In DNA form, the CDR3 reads TGTGCCAGCAGCGCAAATCCCGGCGGGGGGGCCCAGTACTTC. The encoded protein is CASSANPGGGAQYF.